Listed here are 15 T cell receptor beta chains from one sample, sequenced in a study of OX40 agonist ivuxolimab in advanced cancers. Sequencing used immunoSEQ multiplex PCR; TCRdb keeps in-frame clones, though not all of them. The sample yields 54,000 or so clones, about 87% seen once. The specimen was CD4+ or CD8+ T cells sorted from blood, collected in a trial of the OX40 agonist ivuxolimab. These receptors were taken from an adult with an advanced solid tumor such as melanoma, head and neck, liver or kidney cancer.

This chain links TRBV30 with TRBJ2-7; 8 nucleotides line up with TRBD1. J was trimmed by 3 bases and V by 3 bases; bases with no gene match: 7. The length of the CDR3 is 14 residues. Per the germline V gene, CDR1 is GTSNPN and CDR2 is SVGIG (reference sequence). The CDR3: CAWRPGQANYEQYF. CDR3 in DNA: TGTGCCTGGAGGCCGGGACAGGCAAACTACGAGCAGTACTTC.

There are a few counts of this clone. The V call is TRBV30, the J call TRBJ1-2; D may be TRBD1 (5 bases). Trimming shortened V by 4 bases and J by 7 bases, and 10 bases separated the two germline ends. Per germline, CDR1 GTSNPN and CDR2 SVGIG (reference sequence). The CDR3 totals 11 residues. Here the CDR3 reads CAWTRVGGYTF. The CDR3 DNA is TGTGCCTGGACCAGGGTCGGTGGCTACACCTTC.

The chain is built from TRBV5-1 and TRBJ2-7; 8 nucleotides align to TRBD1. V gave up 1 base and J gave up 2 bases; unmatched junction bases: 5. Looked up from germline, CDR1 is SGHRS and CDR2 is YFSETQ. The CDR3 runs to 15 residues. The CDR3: CASSLRTGITYEQYF. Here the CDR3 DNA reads TGCGCCAGCAGCTTGCGGACAGGGATTACCTACGAGCAGTACTTC. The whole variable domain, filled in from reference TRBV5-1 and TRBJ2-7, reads KAGVTQTPRYLIKTRGQQVTLSCSPISGHRSVSWYQQTPGQGLQFLFEYFSETQRNKGNFPGRFSGRQFSNSRSEMNVSTLELGDSALYLCASSLRTGITYEQYFGPGTRLTVT.

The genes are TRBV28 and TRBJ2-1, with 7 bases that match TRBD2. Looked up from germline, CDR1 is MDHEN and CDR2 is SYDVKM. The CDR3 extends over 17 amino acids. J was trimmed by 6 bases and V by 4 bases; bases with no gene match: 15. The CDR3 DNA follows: TGTGCCAGCAGTTCCAATTCTCTAACGGGAGGTTTCAATGAGCAGTTCTTC. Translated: CASSSNSLTGGFNEQFF.

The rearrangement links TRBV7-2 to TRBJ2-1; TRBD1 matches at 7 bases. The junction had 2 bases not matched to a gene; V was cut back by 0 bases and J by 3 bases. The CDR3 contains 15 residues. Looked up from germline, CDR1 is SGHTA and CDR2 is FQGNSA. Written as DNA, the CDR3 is TGTGCCAGCAGCTTAGCCGGGACAGTCTACAATGAGCAGTTCTTC. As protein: CASSLAGTVYNEQFF. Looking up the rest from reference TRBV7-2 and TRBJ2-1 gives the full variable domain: GAGVSQSPSNKVTEKGKDVELRCDPISGHTALYWYRQSLGQGLEFLIYFQGNSAPDKSGLPSDRFSAERTGGSVSTLTIQRTQQEDSAVYLCASSLAGTVYNEQFFGPGTRLTVL.

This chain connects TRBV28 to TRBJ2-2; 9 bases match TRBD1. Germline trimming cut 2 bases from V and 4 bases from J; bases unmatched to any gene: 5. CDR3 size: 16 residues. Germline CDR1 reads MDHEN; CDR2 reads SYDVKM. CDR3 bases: TGTGCCAGCAGTTTAGGAGGACAGGGGATCACCGGGGAGCTGTTTTTT. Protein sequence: CASSLGGQGITGELFF.

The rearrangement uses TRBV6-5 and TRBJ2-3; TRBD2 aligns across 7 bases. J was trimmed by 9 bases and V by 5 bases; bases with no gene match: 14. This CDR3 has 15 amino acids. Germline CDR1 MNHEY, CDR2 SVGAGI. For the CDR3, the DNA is TGTGCCAGCAGTCGCTACTCCGGGGGGAGGATAACGCAGTATTTT. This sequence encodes CASSRYSGGRITQYF.

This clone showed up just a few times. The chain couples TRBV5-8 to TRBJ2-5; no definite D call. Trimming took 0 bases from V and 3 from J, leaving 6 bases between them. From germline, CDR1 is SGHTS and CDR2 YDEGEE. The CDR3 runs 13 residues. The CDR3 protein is CASSLDKEETQYF. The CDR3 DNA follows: TGTGCCAGCAGCTTGGATAAGGAAGAGACCCAGTACTTC.

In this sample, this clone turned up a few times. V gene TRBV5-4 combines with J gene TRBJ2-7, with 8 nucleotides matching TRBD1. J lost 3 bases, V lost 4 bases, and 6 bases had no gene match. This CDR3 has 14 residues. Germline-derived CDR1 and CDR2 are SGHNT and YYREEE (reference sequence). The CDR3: CASSRPGQVYEQYF. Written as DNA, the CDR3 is TGTGCCAGCAGCCGACCGGGACAGGTCTACGAGCAGTACTTC.

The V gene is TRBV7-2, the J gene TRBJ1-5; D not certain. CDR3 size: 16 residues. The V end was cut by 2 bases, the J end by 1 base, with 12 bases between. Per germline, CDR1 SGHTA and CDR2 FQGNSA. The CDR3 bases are TGTGCCAGCAGCTTAACTTACGACGGGAGCAATCAGCCCCAGCATTTT. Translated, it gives CASSLTYDGSNQPQHF.

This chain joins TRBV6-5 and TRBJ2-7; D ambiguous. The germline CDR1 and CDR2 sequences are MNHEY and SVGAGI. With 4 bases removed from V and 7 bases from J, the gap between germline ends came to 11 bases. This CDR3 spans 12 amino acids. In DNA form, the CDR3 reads TGTGCCAGCAGTTCCGGGCTGCGGGAGCAGTACTTC. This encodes CASSSGLREQYF.

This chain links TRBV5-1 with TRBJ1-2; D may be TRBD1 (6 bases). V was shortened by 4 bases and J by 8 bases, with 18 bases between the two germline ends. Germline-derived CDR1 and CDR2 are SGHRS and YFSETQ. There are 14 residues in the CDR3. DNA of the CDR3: TGCGCCAGCAGCCTCGGGACACGCAAATCCGGCTACACCTTC. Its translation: CASSLGTRKSGYTF.

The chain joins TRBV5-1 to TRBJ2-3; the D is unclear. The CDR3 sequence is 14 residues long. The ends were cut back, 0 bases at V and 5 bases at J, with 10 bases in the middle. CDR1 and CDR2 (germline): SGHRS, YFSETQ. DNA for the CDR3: TGCGCCAGCAGCTTGGAACCTCCGGAAGATACGCAGTATTTT. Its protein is CASSLEPPEDTQYF.

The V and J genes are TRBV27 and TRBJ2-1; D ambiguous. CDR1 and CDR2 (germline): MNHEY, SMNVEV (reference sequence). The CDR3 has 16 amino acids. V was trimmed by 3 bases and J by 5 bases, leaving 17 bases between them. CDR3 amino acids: CASSFPHQKPDNEQFF. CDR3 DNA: TGTGCCAGCAGTTTCCCCCACCAAAAACCCGACAATGAGCAGTTCTTC.

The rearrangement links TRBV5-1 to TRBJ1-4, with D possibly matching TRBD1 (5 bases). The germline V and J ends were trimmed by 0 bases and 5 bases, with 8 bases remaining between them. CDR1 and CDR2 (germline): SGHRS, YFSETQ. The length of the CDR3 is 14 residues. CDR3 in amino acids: CASSLGQNNEKLFF. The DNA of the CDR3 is TGCGCCAGCAGCTTGGGACAGAACAATGAAAAACTGTTTTTT.